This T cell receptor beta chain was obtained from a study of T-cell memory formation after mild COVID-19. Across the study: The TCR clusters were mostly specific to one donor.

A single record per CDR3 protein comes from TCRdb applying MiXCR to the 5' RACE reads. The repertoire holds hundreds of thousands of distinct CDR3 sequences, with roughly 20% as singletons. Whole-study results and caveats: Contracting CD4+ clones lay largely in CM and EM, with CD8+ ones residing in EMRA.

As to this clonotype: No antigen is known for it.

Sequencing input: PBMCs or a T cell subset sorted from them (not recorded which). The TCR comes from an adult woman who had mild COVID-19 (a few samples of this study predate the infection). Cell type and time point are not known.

The CDR3 coding sequence is TGCGCCAGCAGTCGGACAGGGCCCGCGGAGTATTTT. Protein: CASSRTGPAEYF. This rearrangement joins TRBV5-1 to TRBJ2-3; TRBD1 aligns across 8 bases. V dropped 5 bases and J dropped 13; count of bases not matched to a gene: 9. Germline CDR1 and CDR2: SGHRS and YFSETQ. The CDR3 runs to 12 residues.